The 21 T cell receptor beta chains reported below all come from one sample, sequenced in a study of blood T cell repertoires in COVID-19. Generated by immunoSEQ multiplex PCR, the TCRdb table keeps only in-frame clones and is missing some. The sample shows about 100,000 clones, roughly 80% of them seen only once. Sequencing was performed on peripheral blood. The source is a man in his fifties with active or convalescent COVID-19.

This chain links TRBV12-3 or TRBV12-4 with TRBJ1-2; 9 bases are shared with TRBD1. V shed 5 bases, J shed 7 bases, and the junction held 5 bases outside the gene matches. This CDR3 comprises 13 residues. CDR3 sequence: CASSMTGGGGYTF. For the CDR3, the DNA is TGTGCCAGCAGTATGACAGGGGGAGGTGGCTACACCTTC.

There are a few counts of this clone. The genes are TRBV5-8 and TRBJ2-2; D perhaps matches TRBD2 (6 bases). CDR3 size: 17 residues. Trimming removed 2 bases at V and 3 bases at J, with 17 bases between. Germline V gene lookup returns CDR1 SGHTS and CDR2 YDEGEE. CDR3 region: CASSLRSGTFHTGELFF. The CDR3 DNA reads as TGTGCCAGCAGCTTAAGATCCGGGACTTTTCACACCGGGGAGCTGTTTTTT.

This clone is a singleton in its sample. The chain links TRBV7-2 to TRBJ2-2; 7 positions agree with TRBD2. V trimming: 1 base; J trimming: 1 base; junction bases outside the gene matches: 6. Looked up from germline, CDR1 is SGHTA and CDR2 is FQGNSA. This CDR3 contains 17 residues. CDR3 in DNA: TGTGCCAGCAGCTTAGGTCCGGCGGGGGTGAACACCGGGGAGCTGTTTTTT. It translates to CASSLGPAGVNTGELFF.

The chain combines TRBV5-4 with TRBJ2-1; 7 bases agree with TRBD2. The CDR3 totals 17 residues. V was pared by 2 bases and J by 0 bases, with 8 bases of the junction left unmatched. Germline CDR1 is SGHNT and CDR2 is YYREEE (reference sequence). DNA of the CDR3: TGTGCCAGCAGCTTCGTAGTTGGCGGGAGCTCCTACAATGAGCAGTTCTTC. Translated: CASSFVVGGSSYNEQFF.

The chain joins TRBV9 to TRBJ1-1, with 9 nucleotides matching TRBD1. The CDR3 loop spans 15 amino acids. Germline CDR1 reads SGDLS; CDR2 reads YYNGEE. V lost 4 bases and J lost 2; bases outside the gene matches: 6. CDR3 DNA sequence: TGTGCCAGCAGCATCGGACAGGGGTTTAACACTGAAGCTTTCTTT. Residues: CASSIGQGFNTEAFF.

This chain connects TRBV19 to TRBJ1-6; tentatively, D is TRBD1 (6 bases). The V end lost 3 bases, the J end lost 10 bases, and 22 bases lay between the germline ends. CDR3 length equals 17 residues. CDR1 is LNHDA, CDR2 SQIVND, per germline (reference sequence). DNA of the CDR3: TGTGCCAGTAGTATTTATTCGGGGGGCGTTATTAACTCACCCCTCCACTTT. Its protein product is CASSIYSGGVINSPLHF.

This clone was counted a single time. V and J are TRBV5-1 and TRBJ1-2; D is possibly TRBD1 (6 bases). V gave up 0 bases and J gave up 2 bases, with 11 bases separating them. The CDR3 spans 15 residues. The V gene's germline CDR1 is SGHRS and CDR2 YFSETQ. This chain's CDR3 is CASSLGTDSNYGYTF. The DNA of the CDR3 is TGCGCCAGCAGCTTGGGGACAGACTCCAACTATGGCTACACCTTC.

This clone was detected a few times. This rearrangement joins TRBV11-3 to TRBJ2-7; perhaps TRBD1 as D (6 bases). Trimming pared 5 bases from V and 4 bases from J, leaving 15 bases between. The CDR3 extends over 14 amino acids. The V gene's germline CDR1 is SGHNT and CDR2 YENEEA. The CDR3 sequence is CASSGGGLGYEQYF. The DNA of the CDR3 is TGTGCCAGCAGCGGTGGGGGCCTAGGATACGAGCAGTACTTC.

V gene TRBV19 combines with J gene TRBJ1-1; no clear D. Germline values: CDR1 LNHDA, CDR2 SQIVND (reference sequence). CDR3 length equals 15 residues. The germline V and J ends were trimmed by 6 bases and 4 bases, with 18 bases remaining between them. CDR3 in amino acids: CASRTIREKVTEAFF. CDR3 bases: TGTGCCAGTAGGACGATCCGGGAAAAGGTCACTGAAGCTTTCTTT.

The chain links TRBV11-2 to TRBJ2-3; 7 positions match TRBD2. The germline gives CDR1 SGHAT, CDR2 FQNNGV. J lost 4 bases, V lost 5 bases, and 6 bases had no gene match. This CDR3 region has 14 residues. CDR3 sequence reads: CASSRAGFADTQYF. The DNA of the CDR3 is TGTGCCAGCAGCCGAGCGGGATTCGCAGATACGCAGTATTTT.

This rearrangement joins TRBV9 to TRBJ2-3; D is undetermined. CDR3 size: 13 residues. Germline CDR1 is SGDLS and CDR2 is YYNGEE. V gave up 4 bases and J gave up 2 bases, with 8 bases separating them. CDR3 in amino acids: CASSLLSTDTQYF. The CDR3 DNA sequence: TGTGCCAGCAGCTTGCTATCCACAGATACGCAGTATTTT.

This clone was picked up a small number of times. The chain recombines TRBV5-1 with TRBJ2-3, with a weak D call TRBD2 (5 bases). The CDR3 length is 14 residues. V gave up 5 bases and J gave up 0 bases, with 10 bases separating them. Germline V CDR1 and CDR2: SGHRS, YFSETQ. The CDR3 loop is CASSEGLSTDTQYF. Here the CDR3 DNA reads TGCGCCAGCAGTGAAGGACTGAGCACAGATACGCAGTATTTT.

The chain couples TRBV9 to TRBJ1-1; TRBD1 aligns across 8 bases. After removal of 1 base from V and 6 bases from J, the junction contained 2 bases not matched to a gene. Germline CDR1 SGDLS, CDR2 YYNGEE. The length of the CDR3 is 13 residues. This chain's CDR3 is CASSVQGASEAFF. The CDR3 bases are TGTGCCAGCAGCGTACAGGGGGCGTCTGAAGCTTTCTTT.

The V and J genes are TRBV3-1 (or the pseudogene TRBV3-2) and TRBJ1-1, with a tentative D call TRBD1 (6 bases). Germline values: CDR1 LGHDT, CDR2 YNNKEL (reference sequence). Deletions cut 1 base from V and 5 bases from J, with 14 bases between. The CDR3 runs to 15 residues. CDR3 nucleotides: TGTGCCAGCAGCCAAGTATTAGGGGGGGGAACTGAAGCTTTCTTT. It specifies CASSQVLGGGTEAFF.

This clone was recorded once. The rearrangement links TRBV3-1 (or the pseudogene TRBV3-2) to TRBJ2-7; 10 nucleotides agree with TRBD2. Per germline, CDR1 LGHDT and CDR2 YNNKEL (reference sequence). V was clipped by 4 bases and J by 5 bases; unmatched bases: 8. This CDR3 comprises 15 residues. CDR3 bases: TGTGCCAGCAGCCCCCCAGCGGGAGGGCCCCACGAGCAGTACTTC. This gives the protein CASSPPAGGPHEQYF.

The V and J genes are TRBV6-1 and TRBJ2-7, with TRBD1 matching over 8 bases. The CDR3 sequence is 14 residues long. From germline, CDR1 is MNHNS and CDR2 SASEGT. V was pared by 2 bases and J by 3 bases, with 3 bases of the junction left unmatched. The DNA of the CDR3 is TGTGCCAGCAGTGAACCTGGGACAGGCTACGAGCAGTACTTC. Residues: CASSEPGTGYEQYF.

This chain uses TRBV5-1 with TRBJ1-1; a possible D gene is TRBD1 (6 bases). Germline CDR1 reads SGHRS; CDR2 reads YFSETQ. CDR3 length equals 15 residues. Trimming shortened V by 1 base and J by 3 bases, and 13 bases separated the two germline ends. CDR3: CASSLSGHPDTEAFF. The CDR3 region has the DNA TGCGCCAGCAGCTTGTCGGGACACCCGGACACTGAAGCTTTCTTT.

The chain carries TRBV3-1 (or the pseudogene TRBV3-2) and TRBJ2-1; possibly TRBD2 for D (6 bases). CDR1 and CDR2 from the germline V gene are LGHDT and YNNKEL (reference sequence). This CDR3 is 16 amino acids long. The germline V and J ends were trimmed by 0 bases and 7 bases, with 16 bases remaining between them. The CDR3: CASSQDPGVDGNEQFF. The CDR3 nucleotides are TGTGCCAGCAGCCAAGACCCGGGAGTAGATGGGAATGAGCAGTTCTTC.

In DNA, the CDR3 is TGTGCCAGCAGGGACACCTCCTACGAGCAGTACTTC. Amino acid sequence: CASRDTSYEQYF. This chain links TRBV11-3 with TRBJ2-7; D possibly corresponds to TRBD1 (5 bases). Germline-derived CDR1 and CDR2 are SGHNT and YENEEA. The V gene lost 6 bases and the J gene lost 0 bases, with 6 bases spanning the gap. The length of the CDR3 is 12 residues.

The DNA for the CDR3 is TGTGCCAGCAGTACAGTAGGAAACACCATATATTTT. Its translation: CASSTVGNTIYF. This chain connects TRBV28 to TRBJ1-3; D is uncertain. With 5 bases removed from V and 4 bases from J, the gap between germline ends came to 6 bases. Germline V gene sequence: CDR1 MDHEN, CDR2 SYDVKM. The CDR3 totals 12 residues.

This clone was detected a few times. The chain recombines TRBV19 with TRBJ1-3, with D possibly TRBD1 on 5 matching bases. Germline lookup yields CDR1 LNHDA and CDR2 SQIVND (reference sequence). The V gene lost 6 bases and the J gene lost 0 bases, with 12 bases spanning the gap. The CDR3 is made up of 15 amino acids. CDR3 sequence: CASRGTTASGNTIYF. CDR3 DNA sequence: TGTGCCAGTAGAGGAACGACAGCCTCTGGAAACACCATATATTTT. Full variable domain (rest looked up from reference TRBV19 and TRBJ1-3): DGGITQSPKYLFRKEGQNVTLSCEQNLNHDAMYWYRQDPGQGLRLIYYSQIVNDFQKGDIAEGYSVSREKKESFPLTVTSAQKNPTAFYLCASRGTTASGNTIYFGEGSWLTVV.